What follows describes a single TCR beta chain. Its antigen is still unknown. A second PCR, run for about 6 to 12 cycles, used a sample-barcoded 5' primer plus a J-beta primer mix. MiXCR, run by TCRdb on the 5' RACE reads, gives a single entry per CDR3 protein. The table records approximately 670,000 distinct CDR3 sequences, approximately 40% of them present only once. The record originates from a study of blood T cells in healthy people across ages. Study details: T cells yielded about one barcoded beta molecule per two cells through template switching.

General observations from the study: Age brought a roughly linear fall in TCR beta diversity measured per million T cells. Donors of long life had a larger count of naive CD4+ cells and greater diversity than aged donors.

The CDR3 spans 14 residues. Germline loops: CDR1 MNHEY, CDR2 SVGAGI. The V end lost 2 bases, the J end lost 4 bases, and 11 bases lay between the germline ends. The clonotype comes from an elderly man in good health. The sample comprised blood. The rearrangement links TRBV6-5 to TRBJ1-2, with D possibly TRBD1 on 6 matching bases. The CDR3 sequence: CASSYHGQTYGYTF. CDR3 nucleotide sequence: TGTGCCAGCAGTTACCACGGACAGACCTATGGCTACACCTTC.